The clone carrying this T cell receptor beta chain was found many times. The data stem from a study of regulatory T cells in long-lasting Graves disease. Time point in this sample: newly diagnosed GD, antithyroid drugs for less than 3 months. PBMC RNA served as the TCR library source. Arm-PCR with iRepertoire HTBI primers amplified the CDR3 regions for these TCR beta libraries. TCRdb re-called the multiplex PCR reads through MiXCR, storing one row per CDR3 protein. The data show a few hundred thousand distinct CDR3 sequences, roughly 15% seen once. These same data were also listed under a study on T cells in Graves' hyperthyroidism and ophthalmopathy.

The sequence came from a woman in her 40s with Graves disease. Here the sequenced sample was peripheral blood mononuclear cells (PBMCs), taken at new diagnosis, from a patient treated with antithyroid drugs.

This chain's CDR3 is CAISSAADTQYF. The CDR3 region has the DNA TGTGCCATCAGTTCCGCCGCAGATACGCAGTATTTT. The rearrangement joins TRBV10-3 to TRBJ2-3; no clear D gene. The V gene's germline CDR1 is ENHRY and CDR2 SYGVKD. There are 12 residues in the CDR3. V dropped 5 bases and J dropped 4 bases, with 7 bases sitting between them.